A single sample is the source of the 18 T cell receptor beta chains below, sequenced in a study of Graves' ophthalmopathy and Graves' hyperthyroidism. Beta-chain TCR CDR3 regions were amplified from RNA transcripts. In the first round, RT-PCR was carried out with HTBI primers, and a multiplex PCR formed the second round. TCRdb passed the multiplex PCR reads through MiXCR, listing each CDR3 protein once. Altogether over a million distinct CDR3 sequences are present, about two fifths being singletons, with the ten largest covering 11%. Source material: peripheral blood or thyroid tissue (not recorded which). The receptors come from an adult man with Graves' hyperthyroidism.

Worth noting for this clonotype: Being one base from a much bigger clone, this may be a read error. The chain couples TRBV7-9 to TRBJ1-3; tentatively, D is TRBD1 (6 bases). V was cut by 4 bases and J by 1 base, with 20 bases left in between. CDR3 size: 18 residues. Germline V CDR1 and CDR2: SEHNR, FQNEAQ (reference sequence). For the CDR3, the DNA is TGTGCCAGCAGCTCCCAACGAACGACAGGCAGGTCTGGAAACACCATATATTTT. Translation gives CASSSQRTTGRSGNTIYF.

V and J are TRBV10-3 and TRBJ1-2; no definite D call. Trimming pared 6 bases from V and 6 bases from J, leaving 11 bases between. The CDR3 runs to 12 residues. CDR1 and CDR2 (germline): ENHRY, SYGVKD. The CDR3 bases are TGTGCCATCAGCCGGCCTGGTCATGGCTACACCTTC. It translates to CAISRPGHGYTF.

For this clonotype: Just one base apart from a much larger clone, this may be a read error. This chain joins TRBV7-9 and TRBJ2-7; no clear D gene. Germline CDR1 is SEHNR and CDR2 is FQNEAQ (reference sequence). V was cut by 2 bases and J by 4 bases, with 6 bases left in between. This CDR3 region has 12 residues. CDR3 sequence (DNA): TGTGCCAGCAGCTTATTCATTTACGAGCAGTACTTC. It codes for CASSLFIYEQYF.

This clonotype was seen ten or more times. The chain has TRBV19 and TRBJ1-1; the D gene is possibly TRBD1 (5 bases). The germline V and J ends were trimmed by 4 bases and 4 bases, with 16 bases remaining between them. The CDR3 length is 15 residues. Germline V CDR1 and CDR2: LNHDA, SQIVND (reference sequence). CDR3 residues: CASSSRDLMSTEAFF. The CDR3 region has the DNA TGTGCCAGTAGTAGCAGGGACTTAATGAGCACTGAAGCTTTCTTT.

The rearrangement joins TRBV9 to TRBJ2-2; possibly TRBD1 for D (5 bases). V was clipped by 7 bases and J by 4 bases, with 14 bases between them. CDR3 length: 14 residues. CDR1 SGDLS and CDR2 YYNGEE come from the germline V gene. CDR3 sequence (DNA): TGTGCCAGCGGCACTCAGGGTAGCACCGGGGAGCTGTTTTTT. It encodes CASGTQGSTGELFF. Supplemented by reference TRBV9 and TRBJ2-2, the full variable domain reads DSGVTQTPKHLITATGQRVTLRCSPRSGDLSVYWYQQSLDQGLQFLIQYYNGEERAKGNILERFSAQQFPDLHSELNLSSLELGDSALYFCASGTQGSTGELFFGEGSRLTVL.

The chain uses TRBV28 and TRBJ2-7; TRBD1 agrees at 11 bases. With V trimmed by 6 bases and J by 3 bases, 4 bases remained unmatched. The germline gives CDR1 MDHEN, CDR2 SYDVKM. The CDR3 extends over 14 amino acids. CDR3 in DNA: TGTGCCAGCAGGGACAGGGGGCGAGGCTACGAGCAGTACTTC. Translation: CASRDRGRGYEQYF.

This clonotype was found a few times. The gene calls are TRBV7-2 and TRBJ1-2, with 8 bases fitting TRBD1. The V gene end was trimmed by 6 bases and the J gene end by 2 bases; junction bases not matched to a gene: 5. CDR1 is SGHTA and CDR2 is FQGNSA in the germline V gene. This CDR3 comprises 14 residues. CDR3 in DNA: TGTGCCAGCAGAGGACAGGGATGGAACTATGGCTACACCTTC. Its protein is CASRGQGWNYGYTF.

This clonotype was counted many times. The gene calls are TRBV20-1 and TRBJ2-6; no firm D call. This CDR3 contains 16 residues. The germline V gene has CDR1 DFQATT and CDR2 SNEGSKA (reference sequence). Trimming pared 0 bases from V and 2 bases from J, leaving 11 bases between. For the CDR3, the DNA is TGCAGTGCTAGAGATCTAAGGAATACTGGGGCCAACGTCCTGACTTTC. Amino acids: CSARDLRNTGANVLTF.

In regard to this clonotype: A single base separates this from a much larger clone, so it may be a read error. This chain links TRBV20-1 with TRBJ1-1; 8 bases agree with TRBD1. After removal of 5 bases from V and 1 base from J, the junction contained 12 bases not matched to a gene. CDR1 is DFQATT and CDR2 is SNEGSKA in the germline V gene (reference sequence). This CDR3 spans 16 amino acids. The CDR3 loop is CSAGRPGTGKNTEAFF. CDR3 in DNA: TGCAGTGCTGGAAGACCCGGGACAGGCAAGAACACTGAAGCTTTCTTT.

A remark on this clonotype: One end of the junction does not line up with germline, which may come from a read error. The chain links TRBV12-3 or TRBV12-4 to TRBJ2-7; D perhaps matches TRBD2 (6 bases). The CDR3 totals 14 residues. The CDR3 sequence: CASTRGGETYEQHF. CDR3 DNA: TGTGCCAGCACCCGCGGCGGGGAGACCTACGAGCAGCACTTC.

Worth noting for this clonotype: Relative to the germline gene, one junction end is altered; a read error may explain this. The gene calls are TRBV25-1 and TRBJ1-5; TRBD1 aligns across 7 bases. CDR1 MGHDK and CDR2 SYGVNS come from the germline V gene. The CDR3 spans 15 residues. The CDR3: CASSQVGQSNQPQHF. CDR3 nucleotide sequence: TGCGCCAGCAGCCAGGTGGGACAGAGCAATCAGCCCCAGCATTTT.

The sample holds a few counts of this clonotype. The chain carries TRBV12-3 or TRBV12-4 and TRBJ1-1; the D is unclear. V dropped 5 bases and J dropped 6 bases, with 10 bases sitting between them. The CDR3 contains 12 residues. The CDR3 sequence is CASSTRPPEAFF. The DNA for the CDR3 is TGTGCCAGCAGTACTAGGCCCCCTGAAGCTTTCTTT.

In this sample, this clonotype turned up many times. V usage is TRBV10-3 and J usage is TRBJ1-5, with D tentatively TRBD1 (6 bases). Trimming cost V 3 bases and J 7 bases, with 13 bases left between them. Germline lookup yields CDR1 ENHRY and CDR2 SYGVKD. CDR3 length equals 14 residues. This CDR3 is CAISDGTIEQPQHF. CDR3 nucleotide sequence: TGTGCCATCAGTGATGGGACAATCGAACAGCCCCAGCATTTT.

In DNA, the CDR3 is TGTGCCAGCAGCTCCTTGGGGATCTCCTACGAGCAGTACTTC. Protein: CASSSLGISYEQYF. V gene TRBV7-2 combines with J gene TRBJ2-7; D remains ambiguous. This CDR3 is built from 14 residues. The V gene lost 4 bases and the J gene lost 0 bases, with 10 bases spanning the gap. Germline V gene data show CDR1 as SGHTA and CDR2 as FQGNSA. The whole variable domain, filled in from reference TRBV7-2 and TRBJ2-7, reads GAGVSQSPSNKVTEKGKDVELRCDPISGHTALYWYRQSLGQGLEFLIYFQGNSAPDKSGLPSDRFSAERTGGSVSTLTIQRTQQEDSAVYLCASSSLGISYEQYFGPGTRLTVT.

The chain is built from TRBV7-2 and TRBJ1-2; 8 nucleotides agree with TRBD1. Germline V gene lookup returns CDR1 SGHTA and CDR2 FQGNSA. V was clipped by 3 bases and J by 3 bases; unmatched bases: 6. The CDR3 length is 15 residues. The CDR3 DNA reads TGTGCCAGCAGCTTTACTGGGACAGGCGACTATGGCTACACCTTC. Translated, it gives CASSFTGTGDYGYTF.

This clonotype was seen repeatedly, ten times or more. The chain has TRBV10-3 and TRBJ1-6; D is uncertain. The CDR3 totals 15 residues. V dropped 0 bases and J dropped 6 bases, with 9 bases sitting between them. In germline, CDR1 is ENHRY, CDR2 SYGVKD. DNA of the CDR3: TGTGCCATCAGTGAGTCATCAGGCAGTAATTCACCCCTCCACTTT. This translates into CAISESSGSNSPLHF.

The chain is built from TRBV6-2 or TRBV6-3 and TRBJ1-5; 7 bases agree with TRBD1. V lost 2 bases to trimming and J lost 4 bases; unmatched junction nucleotides: 2. CDR3 size: 14 residues. Per germline, CDR1 MNHEY and CDR2 SVGEGT. The CDR3 DNA reads TGTGCCAGCAGTTACGACAGGGATAATCAGCCCCAGCATTTT. The encoded protein is CASSYDRDNQPQHF.

This clonotype was counted many times. The chain links TRBV7-6 to TRBJ1-1, with D tentatively TRBD1 (5 bases). There are 12 residues in the CDR3. V lost 5 bases, J lost 6 bases, and 10 bases lay in between. From germline, CDR1 is SGHVS and CDR2 FNYEAQ. CDR3 DNA sequence: TGTGCCAGCAGCGCAGACAGTTCTGAAGCTTTCTTT. Translation: CASSADSSEAFF. Complete variable domain (other parts from reference TRBV7-6 and TRBJ1-1): GAGVSQSPRYKVTKRGQDVALRCDPISGHVSLYWYRQALGQGPEFLTYFNYEAQQDKSGLPNDRFSAERPEGSISTLTIQRTEQRDSAMYRCASSADSSEAFFGQGTRLTVV.